These 9 T cell receptor beta chains were all obtained from the same sample, sequenced in a study of cytomegalovirus exposure and HLA in healthy donors. 13 Jbeta primers and 60 Vbeta primers were used for the PCR. TCRdb's table, derived via immunoSEQ multiplex PCR, lists solely in-frame clones and lacks some. The repertoire holds around 100,000 clones, about 80% seen once, with around 6.7% in the top ten. The sample was PBMCs. All receptors come from a young man in good health and CMV-seronegative.

The chain carries TRBV27 and TRBJ2-7, with TRBD1 matching 8 bases. Germline lookup yields CDR1 MNHEY and CDR2 SMNVEV (reference sequence). V trimming: 3 bases; J trimming: 5 bases; junction bases outside the gene matches: 6. The CDR3 has 14 residues. The CDR3 region has the DNA TGTGCCAGCAGTTTCAGGGGGCGTTTAGACGAGCAGTACTTC. Translation: CASSFRGRLDEQYF.

The chain couples TRBV11-2 to TRBJ2-6; D is perhaps TRBD1 (5 bases). CDR3 length: 17 amino acids. V lost 5 bases and J 1 base, leaving 15 bases between the germline ends. The V gene's germline CDR1 is SGHAT and CDR2 FQNNGV. CDR3 residues: CASSRRQLTSGANVLTF. The CDR3 DNA follows: TGTGCCAGCAGCCGGAGACAGCTGACGTCTGGGGCCAACGTCCTGACTTTC.

On this clone: This sample also contains other DNA sequences that code for the same CDR3. The chain uses TRBV30 and TRBJ2-5; possible D gene TRBD2, 5 bases. V was cut by 4 bases and J by 5 bases, with 8 bases left in between. Looked up from germline, CDR1 is GTSNPN and CDR2 is SVGIG (reference sequence). The CDR3 has 11 residues. The DNA for the CDR3 is TGTGCCTGGACCGGCGGGGAGACCCAGTACTTC. Its translation is CAWTGGETQYF.

The V call is TRBV2, the J call TRBJ1-2; no reliable D call. CDR1 is SNHLY and CDR2 is FYNNEI in the germline V gene. The CDR3 runs to 15 residues. V was trimmed by 4 bases and J by 1 base, leaving 13 bases between them. This CDR3 reads CASSVQNSYNYGYTF. As DNA, the CDR3 is TGTGCCAGCAGTGTTCAAAACAGTTATAACTATGGCTACACCTTC.

The chain employs TRBV27 and TRBJ2-1; D is unresolved. V shed 0 bases and J shed 8 bases, with 11 bases lying between them. The CDR3 totals 14 residues. Germline V CDR1 and CDR2: MNHEY, SMNVEV (reference sequence). CDR3 nucleotide sequence: TGTGCCAGCAGTTTATCGGGCCCCCTGTATGAGCAGTTCTTC. Translation: CASSLSGPLYEQFF.

Here the CDR3 DNA reads TGTGCCAGCAGCTTAGGGCGGGGACAGGGTAGAGGCACTGAAGCTTTCTTT. Translated, it gives CASSLGRGQGRGTEAFF. V gene TRBV11-2 combines with J gene TRBJ1-1; 9 bases align to TRBD1. Germline V lookup: CDR1 SGHAT, CDR2 FQNNGV. J gave up 4 bases and V 1 base, and 10 bases lay outside the gene matches. The CDR3 is made up of 17 amino acids.

V usage is TRBV13 and J usage is TRBJ2-7, with 7 bases fitting TRBD2. The V segment lost 5 bases and the J segment 9 bases; nucleotides outside the gene matches: 7. The CDR3 is made up of 12 amino acids. Germline values: CDR1 PRHDT, CDR2 FYEKMQ (reference sequence). This CDR3 reads CASSPGGGAQYF. In nucleotides, the CDR3 is TGTGCCAGCAGCCCGGGCGGGGGAGCGCAGTACTTC. The full variable domain, completed using reference TRBV13 and TRBJ2-7, is AAGVIQSPRHLIKEKRETATLKCYPIPRHDTVYWYQQGPGQDPQFLISFYEKMQSDKGSIPDRFSAQQFSDYHSELNMSSLELGDSALYFCASSPGGGAQYFGPGTRLTVT.

The rearrangement uses TRBV10-1 and TRBJ1-1; 8 bases match TRBD1. Trimming cost V 10 bases and J 4 bases; bases outside gene matches: 8. The CDR3 covers 13 residues. Germline V gene data show CDR1 as WNHNN and CDR2 as SYGVQD (reference sequence). CDR3 sequence (DNA): TGCGCCACCCAAGACAGGGGAGGCACTGAAGCTTTCTTT. Translated, it gives CATQDRGGTEAFF.

This chain links TRBV5-1 with TRBJ1-1, with TRBD1 matching over 7 bases. V was clipped by 0 bases and J by 0 bases; unmatched bases: 5. CDR1 is SGHRS, CDR2 YFSETQ, per germline. This CDR3 is built from 16 residues. CDR3 region: CASSLVGQVMNTEAFF. DNA of the CDR3: TGCGCCAGCAGCTTGGTCGGACAGGTGATGAACACTGAAGCTTTCTTT.